The clone carrying this T cell receptor (beta chain) was picked up many times. What it binds is unknown. The data are from a study of early T cells in non-severe SARS-CoV-2 infection. Study-level findings and limits: Clonotype matching in VDJdb favored anti-spike CD8 responses and did not capture private and CD4 specificities.

Germline V CDR1 and CDR2: WNHNN, SYGVQD (reference sequence). Trimming removed 6 bases from V and 4 bases from J, with 17 bases in between. The CDR3 spans 15 residues. Individual cDNA molecules carried attached unique molecular identifiers. MiXCR, applied by TCRdb to the 5' RACE reads, yields one record per CDR3 protein. The data show thousands of distinct CDR3 sequences, about 5% seen once. The source is an adult who was a healthcare worker with PCR-confirmed SARS-CoV-2 infection or an uninfected control (not recorded which). Source material: whole blood. J is TRBJ2-3 and V is TRBV10-1; D is perhaps TRBD2 (6 bases). The CDR3 here is CASSGVRGYADTQYF. The CDR3 DNA reads TGCGCCAGCAGCGGGGTCCGGGGGTATGCAGATACGCAGTATTTT.